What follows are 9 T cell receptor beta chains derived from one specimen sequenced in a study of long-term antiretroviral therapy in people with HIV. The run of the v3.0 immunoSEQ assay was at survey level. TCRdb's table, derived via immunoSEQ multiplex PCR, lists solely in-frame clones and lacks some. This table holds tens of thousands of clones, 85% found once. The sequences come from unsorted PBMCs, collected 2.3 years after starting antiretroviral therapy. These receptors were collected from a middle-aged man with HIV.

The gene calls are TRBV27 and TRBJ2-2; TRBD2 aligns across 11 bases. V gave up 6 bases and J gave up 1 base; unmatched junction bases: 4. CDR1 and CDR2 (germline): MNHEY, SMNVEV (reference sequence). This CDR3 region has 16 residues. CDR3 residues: CASSILAGVNTGELFF. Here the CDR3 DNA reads TGTGCCAGCAGCATACTAGCGGGAGTGAACACCGGGGAGCTGTTTTTT.

The CDR3 reads CASTHQGDNSPLHF. The CDR3 DNA follows: TGTGCCAGCACTCACCAAGGGGATAATTCACCCCTCCACTTT. This chain uses TRBV6-5 with TRBJ1-6; tentatively, D is TRBD1 (5 bases). CDR3 length: 14 residues. With 7 bases removed from V and 5 bases from J, the gap between germline ends came to 12 bases. The germline CDR1 and CDR2 sequences are MNHEY and SVGAGI.

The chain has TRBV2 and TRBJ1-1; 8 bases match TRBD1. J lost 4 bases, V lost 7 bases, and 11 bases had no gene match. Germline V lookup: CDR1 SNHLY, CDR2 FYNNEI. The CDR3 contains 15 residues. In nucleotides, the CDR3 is TGTGCCAGCACTCCACAGGGGGTATTCTCCACTGAAGCTTTCTTT. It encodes CASTPQGVFSTEAFF.

This CDR3 reads CASTPGPSYEQYF. Here the CDR3 DNA reads TGTGCCAGTACACCAGGACCGTCCTACGAGCAGTACTTC. This sequence joins TRBV19 and TRBJ2-7; D not certain. Germline V gene lookup returns CDR1 LNHDA and CDR2 SQIVND (reference sequence). Trimming pared 7 bases from V and 1 base from J, leaving 11 bases between. There are 13 residues in the CDR3. Combining the CDR3 with reference TRBV19 and TRBJ2-7 gives the whole variable domain DGGITQSPKYLFRKEGQNVTLSCEQNLNHDAMYWYRQDPGQGLRLIYYSQIVNDFQKGDIAEGYSVSREKKESFPLTVTSAQKNPTAFYLCASTPGPSYEQYFGPGTRLTVT.

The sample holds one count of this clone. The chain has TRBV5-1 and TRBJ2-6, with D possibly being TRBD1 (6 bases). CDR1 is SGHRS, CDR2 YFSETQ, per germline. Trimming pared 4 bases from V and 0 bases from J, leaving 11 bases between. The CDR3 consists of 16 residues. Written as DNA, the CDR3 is TGCGCCAGCAGCAAGGACAGCAACTCTGGGGCCAACGTCCTGACTTTC. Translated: CASSKDSNSGANVLTF.

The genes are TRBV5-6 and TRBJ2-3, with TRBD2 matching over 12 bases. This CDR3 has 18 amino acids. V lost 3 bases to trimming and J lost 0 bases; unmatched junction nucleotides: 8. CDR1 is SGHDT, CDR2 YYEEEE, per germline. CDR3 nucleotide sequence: TGTGCCAGCAGCTCACTAGCGGGGGGAGGAGCTAGCACAGATACGCAGTATTTT. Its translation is CASSSLAGGGASTDTQYF.

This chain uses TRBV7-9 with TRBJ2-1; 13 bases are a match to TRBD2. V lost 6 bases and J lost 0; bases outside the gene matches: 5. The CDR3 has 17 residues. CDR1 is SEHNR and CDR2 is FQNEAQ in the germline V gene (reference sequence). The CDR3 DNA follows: TGTGCCAGCAGGTCGACTAGCGGGGGGAGCTCCTACAATGAGCAGTTCTTC. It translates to CASRSTSGGSSYNEQFF.

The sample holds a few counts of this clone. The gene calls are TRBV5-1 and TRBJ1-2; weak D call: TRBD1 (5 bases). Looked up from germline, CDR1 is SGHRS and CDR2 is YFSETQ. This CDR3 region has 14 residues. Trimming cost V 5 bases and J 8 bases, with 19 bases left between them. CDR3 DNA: TGCGCCAGCAGTTCGGGGCCTAATCCCCCGGGCTACACCTTC. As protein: CASSSGPNPPGYTF.

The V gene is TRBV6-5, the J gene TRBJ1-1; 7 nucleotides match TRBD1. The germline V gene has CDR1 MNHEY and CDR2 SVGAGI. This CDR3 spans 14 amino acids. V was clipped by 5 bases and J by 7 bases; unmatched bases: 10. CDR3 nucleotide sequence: TGTGCCAGCAGTCTATATCTTGGGACAGTTGAAGCTTTCTTT. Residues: CASSLYLGTVEAFF.